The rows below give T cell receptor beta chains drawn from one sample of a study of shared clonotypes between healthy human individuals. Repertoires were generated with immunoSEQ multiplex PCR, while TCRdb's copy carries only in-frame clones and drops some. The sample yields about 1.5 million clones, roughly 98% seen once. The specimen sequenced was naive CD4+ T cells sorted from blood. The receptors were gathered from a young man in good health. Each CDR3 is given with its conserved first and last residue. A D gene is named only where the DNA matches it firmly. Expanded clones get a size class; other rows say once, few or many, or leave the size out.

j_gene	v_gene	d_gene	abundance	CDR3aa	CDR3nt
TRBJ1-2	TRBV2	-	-	CASTRGSVGGPYGYTF	TGTGCCAGCACGAGGGGTTCGGTGGGGGGTCCCTATGGCTACACCTTC
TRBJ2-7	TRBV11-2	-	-	CASSLDGVTYEQYF	TGTGCCAGCAGCTTAGATGGGGTCACCTACGAGCAGTACTTC
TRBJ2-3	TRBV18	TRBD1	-	CASSQPRDRGTDTQYF	TGTGCCAGCTCACAACCCCGGGACAGGGGTACAGATACGCAGTATTTT
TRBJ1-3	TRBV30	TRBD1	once	CACDRGLSGNTIYF	TGTGCCTGTGACAGGGGTTTGTCTGGAAACACCATATATTTT
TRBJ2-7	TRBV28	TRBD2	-	CASSRTSGGFYEQYF	TGTGCCAGCAGTCGGACTAGCGGGGGATTCTACGAGCAGTACTTC
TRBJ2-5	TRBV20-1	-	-	CSAGWRETQYF	TGCAGTGCGGGGTGGCGGGAGACCCAGTACTTC
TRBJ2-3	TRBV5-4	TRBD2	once	CASSVTGGGDTQYF	TGTGCCAGCAGTGTCACCGGCGGGGGAGATACGCAGTATTTT
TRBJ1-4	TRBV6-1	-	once	CASRIVPSKLFF	TGTGCCAGCAGGATCGTCCCGTCTAAACTGTTTTTT
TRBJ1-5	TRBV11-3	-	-	CASSVPGGIQPQHF	TGTGCCAGCAGCGTTCCGGGGGGGATTCAGCCCCAGCATTTT
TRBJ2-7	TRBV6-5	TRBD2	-	CASRRTSGSYEQYF	TGTGCCAGCAGGCGGACTAGCGGGAGTTACGAGCAGTACTTC
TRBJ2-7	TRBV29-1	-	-	CSVAGAGLDEQYF	TGCAGCGTCGCCGGGGCCGGGCTCGACGAGCAGTACTTC
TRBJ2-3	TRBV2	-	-	CASSVLAAGTDTQYF	TGTGCCAGCAGTGTTCTGGCGGCCGGCACGGATACGCAGTATTTT
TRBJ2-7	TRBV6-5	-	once	CASSSLGPNSYEQYF	TGTGCCAGCAGTTCCCTAGGCCCCAATAGTTACGAGCAGTACTTC
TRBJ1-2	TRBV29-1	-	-	CSAIRGSGYTF	TGCAGCGCCATAAGGGGGAGCGGCTACACCTTC
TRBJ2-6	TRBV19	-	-	CASSIGAGASGANVLTF	TGTGCCAGTAGTATAGGGGCAGGGGCGAGCGGGGCCAACGTCCTGACTTTC
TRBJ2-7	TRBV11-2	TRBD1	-	CASSEGARTATSSYEQYF	TGTGCCAGCAGCGAGGGGGCCCGGACGGCCACCTCCTCCTACGAGCAGTACTTC
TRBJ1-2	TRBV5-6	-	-	CASSLGLAYGYTF	TGTGCCAGCAGCTTGGGGCTTGCCTATGGCTACACCTTC
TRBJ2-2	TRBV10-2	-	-	CASSDQDRNTGELFF	TGCGCCAGCAGTGACCAAGACAGGAACACCGGGGAGCTGTTTTTT
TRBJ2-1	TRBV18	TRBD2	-	CASSPQTASGYNEQFF	TGTGCCAGCTCACCTCAAACGGCTAGCGGGTACAATGAGCAGTTCTTC
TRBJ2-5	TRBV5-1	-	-	CANPIAQYF	TGCGCCAACCCGATCGCCCAGTACTTC
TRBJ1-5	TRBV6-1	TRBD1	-	CASRSRGQAGQPQHF	TGTGCCAGCAGGTCCAGGGGACAGGCGGGTCAGCCCCAGCATTTT
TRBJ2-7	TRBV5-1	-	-	CASSPDTYEQYF	TGCGCCAGCAGCCCGGACACCTACGAGCAGTACTTC
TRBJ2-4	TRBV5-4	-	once	CASSFAGLAKNIQYF	TGTGCCAGCAGCTTCGCGGGACTAGCCAAAAACATTCAGTACTTC
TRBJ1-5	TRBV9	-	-	CASSATFAEPQHF	TGTGCCAGCAGCGCCACCTTTGCAGAGCCCCAGCATTTT
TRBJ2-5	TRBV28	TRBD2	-	CASRRERTSGQETQYF	TGTGCCAGCAGAAGAGAACGGACTAGCGGGCAAGAGACCCAGTACTTC
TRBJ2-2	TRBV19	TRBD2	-	CASSILAGATGELFF	TGTGCCAGTAGTATATTAGCGGGAGCCACCGGGGAGCTGTTTTTT
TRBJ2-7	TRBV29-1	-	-	CSVDRGADEQYF	TGCAGCGTTGACAGGGGTGCGGACGAGCAGTACTTC
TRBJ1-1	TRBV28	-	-	CASKEGQLSFF	TGTGCCAGCAAGGAAGGACAGCTTTCTTTCTTT
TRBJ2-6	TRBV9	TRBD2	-	CASSVPYEVGLAGSSGANVLTF	TGTGCCAGCAGCGTCCCCTACGAGGTAGGACTAGCGGGCAGCTCTGGGGCCAACGTCCTGACTTTC
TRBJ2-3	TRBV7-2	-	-	CASRSAGSTDTQYF	TGTGCCAGTCGAAGTGCAGGAAGCACAGATACGCAGTATTTT
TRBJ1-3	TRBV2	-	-	CASTRDRIIYF	TGTGCCAGCACCAGAGACAGAATCATATATTTT
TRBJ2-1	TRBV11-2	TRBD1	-	CASSQKAGTGVEQFF	TGTGCCAGCAGCCAAAAAGCCGGGACAGGGGTCGAGCAGTTCTTC
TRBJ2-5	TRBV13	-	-	CASSFQTGFQETQYF	TGTGCCAGCAGCTTCCAAACAGGCTTCCAAGAGACCCAGTACTTC
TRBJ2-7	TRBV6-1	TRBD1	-	CASSEVRTGGHEQYF	TGTGCCAGCAGTGAAGTACGGACAGGGGGCCACGAGCAGTACTTC
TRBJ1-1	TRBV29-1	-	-	CSALNTEAFF	TGCAGCGCCCTAAACACTGAAGCTTTCTTT
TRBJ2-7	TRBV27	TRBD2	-	CASSLRGGTLSSYEQYF	TGTGCCAGCAGTTTAAGGGGAGGGACTCTCAGCTCCTACGAGCAGTACTTC
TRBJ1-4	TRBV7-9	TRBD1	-	CASSLGDRRGEKLFF	TGTGCCAGCAGCTTGGGGGACAGGAGAGGTGAAAAACTGTTTTTT
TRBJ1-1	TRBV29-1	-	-	CSVEDSRGRRWNTEAFF	TGCAGCGTTGAAGATTCCAGGGGCCGCCGATGGAACACTGAAGCTTTCTTT
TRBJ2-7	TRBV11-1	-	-	CASSLQVNSYEQYF	TGTGCCAGCAGCTTACAGGTAAACTCCTACGAGCAGTACTTC
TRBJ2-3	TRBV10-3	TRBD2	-	CAISGEAGAADTQYF	TGTGCCATCAGTGGGGAGGCGGGAGCGGCAGATACGCAGTATTTT
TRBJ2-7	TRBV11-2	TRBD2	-	CASSLNAAGGYEQYF	TGTGCCAGCAGCTTAAACGCGGCGGGAGGGTACGAGCAGTACTTC
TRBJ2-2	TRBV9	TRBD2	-	CASSTRAGVIPGELFF	TGTGCCAGCAGCACACGAGCGGGAGTTATACCCGGGGAGCTGTTTTTT
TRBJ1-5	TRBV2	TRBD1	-	CASSLQGGDQPQHF	TGTGCCAGCTCCTTACAGGGGGGAGATCAGCCCCAGCATTTT